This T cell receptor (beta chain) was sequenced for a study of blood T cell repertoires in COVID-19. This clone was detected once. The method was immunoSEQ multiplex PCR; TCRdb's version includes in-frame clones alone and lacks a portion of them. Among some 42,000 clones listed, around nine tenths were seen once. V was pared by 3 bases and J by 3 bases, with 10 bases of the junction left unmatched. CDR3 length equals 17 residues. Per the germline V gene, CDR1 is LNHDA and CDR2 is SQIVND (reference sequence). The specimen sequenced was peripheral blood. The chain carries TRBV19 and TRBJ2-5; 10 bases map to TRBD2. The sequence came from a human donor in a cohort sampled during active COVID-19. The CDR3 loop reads CASSILGLAGDKETQYF. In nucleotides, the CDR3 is TGTGCCAGTAGTATTTTGGGGCTAGCGGGGGACAAAGAGACCCAGTACTTC.